This TCR beta chain stems from a study of OX40 agonist ivuxolimab in advanced cancers. Study information: Prior therapy, whether anti-PD-1, anti-PD-L1 or anti-CTLA-4, was allowed, and less than 45% had some.

Some clones are missing from TCRdb's copy, which holds only in-frame ones; the method was immunoSEQ multiplex PCR. The table lists 98,000 or so clones, about 80% of them singletons. The V gene lost 3 bases and the J gene lost 0 bases, with 15 bases spanning the gap. Per germline, CDR1 LGHNA and CDR2 YSLEER. The CDR3 consists of 17 residues. In the case of this clone: Its cognate antigen is unknown.

Overall study results and limits: By week 6 at 0.1 to 3.0 mg/kg, blood CD4+ and CD8+ T cells had expanded clonally.

This TCR was recovered from an adult with an advanced solid tumor such as melanoma, head and neck, liver or kidney cancer. J is TRBJ2-1 and V is TRBV4-3; TRBD2 might be the D (6 bases). The sample consisted of CD4+ or CD8+ T cells sorted from blood, taken in a trial of the OX40 agonist ivuxolimab. CDR3: CASSQAPGTRSYNEQFF. The CDR3 bases are TGCGCCAGCAGCCAGGCCCCGGGGACTCGCTCCTACAATGAGCAGTTCTTC.